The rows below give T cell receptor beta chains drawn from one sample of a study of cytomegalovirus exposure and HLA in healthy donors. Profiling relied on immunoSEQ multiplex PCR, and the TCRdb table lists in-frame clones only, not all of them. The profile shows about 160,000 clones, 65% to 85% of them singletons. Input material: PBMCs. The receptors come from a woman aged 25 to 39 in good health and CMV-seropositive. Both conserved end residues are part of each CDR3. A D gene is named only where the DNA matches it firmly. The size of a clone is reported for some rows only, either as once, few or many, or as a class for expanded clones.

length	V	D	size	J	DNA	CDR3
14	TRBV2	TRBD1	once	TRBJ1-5	TGTGCCAGCAGTGGGACAGGGGAAGTTCAGCCCCAGCATTTT	CASSGTGEVQPQHF
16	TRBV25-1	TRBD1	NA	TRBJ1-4	TGTGCCAGCAGTGATTCGACACAGGGGGCAAGTGAAAAACTGTTTTTT	CASSDSTQGASEKLFF
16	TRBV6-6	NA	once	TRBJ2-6	TGTGCCAGCAGTTACTCGCTCCCACGGGGGGCCAACGTCCTGACTTTC	CASSYSLPRGANVLTF
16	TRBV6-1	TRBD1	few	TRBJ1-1	TGTGCCAGCAGTGAACAGGGGACAGGGACACTCGCTTGGGCTTTCTTT	CASSEQGTGTLAWAFF
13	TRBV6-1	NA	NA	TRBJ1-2	TGTGCCAGCAGTGGACAGACCTTCTATGGCTACACCTTC	CASSGQTFYGYTF
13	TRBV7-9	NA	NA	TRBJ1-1	TGTGCCAGCAGCTTAAGGCCAGGCCCTGAAGCTTTCTTT	CASSLRPGPEAFF
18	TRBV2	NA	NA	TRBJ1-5	TGTGCCAGCAGTGAATTCTACGGAGGGGTTGAAAGCAATCAGCCCCAGCATTTT	CASSEFYGGVESNQPQHF
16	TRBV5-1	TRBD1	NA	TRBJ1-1	TGCGCCAGCCATGGACAGGGGTACTTTATGAACACTGAAGCTTTCTTT	CASHGQGYFMNTEAFF
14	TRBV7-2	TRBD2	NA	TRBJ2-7	TGTGCCAGCAGCTTTCGGCGGGGGATCTACGAGCAGTACTTC	CASSFRRGIYEQYF
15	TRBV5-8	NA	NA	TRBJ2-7	TGTGCCAGCAGTCCAAAGACAGGAATGTCCTACGAGCAGTACTTC	CASSPKTGMSYEQYF
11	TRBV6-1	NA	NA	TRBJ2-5	TGTGCCAGCAGTGATTCCGGGGACCAGTACTTC	CASSDSGDQYF
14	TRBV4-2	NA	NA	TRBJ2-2	TGTGCCAGCAGCCAAGTCGGCAGGGCCGGGGAGCTGTTTTTT	CASSQVGRAGELFF
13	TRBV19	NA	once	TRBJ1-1	TGTGCCAGTAGTATTGGATCAGGGAAGGAAGCTTTCTTT	CASSIGSGKEAFF
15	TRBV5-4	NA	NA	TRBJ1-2	TGTGCCAGCAGCTTGAGCAAGGGGGAAGACTATGGCTACACCTTC	CASSLSKGEDYGYTF
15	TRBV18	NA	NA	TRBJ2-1	TGTGCCAGCTCACAATCCCGGGATTCCTACAATGAGCAGTTCTTC	CASSQSRDSYNEQFF
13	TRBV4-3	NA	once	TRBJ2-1	TGCGCCAGCAGCCAACTACAGGGTGTTGAGCAGTTCTTC	CASSQLQGVEQFF
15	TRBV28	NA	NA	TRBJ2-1	TGTGCCAGCAGTTTCAGCGCAAGCTCCTACAATGAGCAGTTCTTC	CASSFSASSYNEQFF
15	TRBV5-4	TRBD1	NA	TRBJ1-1	TGTGCCAGCAGCTTGGCCACGGGACAGTTCACTGAAGCTTTCTTT	CASSLATGQFTEAFF
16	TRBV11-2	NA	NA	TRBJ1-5	TGTGCCAGCAGCACTCGACAGGCCCTTGGCAATCAGCCCCAGCATTTT	CASSTRQALGNQPQHF
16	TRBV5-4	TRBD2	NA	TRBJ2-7	TGTGCCAGCAGCTTTACCCCGGGACTAGCGTCCCACGAGCAGTACTTC	CASSFTPGLASHEQYF
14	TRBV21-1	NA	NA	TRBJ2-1	TGTGCCAGCAGAGGGACAGTTTCCTACAATGAGCAGTTCTTC	CASRGTVSYNEQFF
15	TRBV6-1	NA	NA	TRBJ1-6	TGTGCCAGCAGTGAACTAGGGGCGGATAATTCACCCCTCCACTTT	CASSELGADNSPLHF
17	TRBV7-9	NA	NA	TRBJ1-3	TGTGCCAGCAGCCTATCAAATACGTTTAAACCTGGAAACACCATATATTTT	CASSLSNTFKPGNTIYF